Shown below are 13 T cell receptor beta chains from a single sample sequenced in a study of CD8 T cells in Susac syndrome. Random hexamers were used to reverse transcribe roughly 0.5 to 1 ug of RNA. Each CDR3 protein gets one entry after TCRdb re-called the immunoSEQ multiplex PCR reads with MiXCR. The sample records roughly 120,000 distinct CDR3 sequences, around 94% being singletons. Material: CD4+ T cells from PBMCs. The receptor source for this set is a human donor in good health.

The chain links TRBV7-9 to TRBJ1-2; D is perhaps TRBD1 (5 bases). Germline values: CDR1 SEHNR, CDR2 FQNEAQ (reference sequence). Trimming stripped 4 bases from V and 7 bases from J, with 16 bases between. CDR3 size: 14 residues. Here the CDR3 DNA reads TGTGCCAGCAGCTCTCAGGGATACGAGTCTGGCTACACCTTC. Its translation is CASSSQGYESGYTF.

This clonotype has a single count. This chain joins TRBV2 and TRBJ1-2; D ambiguous. Germline V gene lookup returns CDR1 SNHLY and CDR2 FYNNEI. The CDR3 has 13 residues. V was pared by 3 bases and J by 5 bases, with 10 bases between. The CDR3 reads CASSDKLPYGYTF. In nucleotides, the CDR3 is TGTGCCAGCAGTGATAAATTACCGTATGGCTACACCTTC. Complete variable domain (other parts from reference TRBV2 and TRBJ1-2): EPEVTQTPSHQVTQMGQEVILRCVPISNHLYFYWYRQILGQKVEFLVSFYNNEISEKSEIFDDQFSVERPDGSNFTLKIRSTKLEDSAMYFCASSDKLPYGYTFGSGTRLTVV.

The gene calls are TRBV25-1 and TRBJ2-3; D gene unclear. V lost 1 base and J lost 2, with 7 bases in between. Germline-derived CDR1 and CDR2 are MGHDK and SYGVNS. This CDR3 is built from 14 residues. As DNA, the CDR3 is TGTGCCAGCAGTGAATCCTATCTCACAGATACGCAGTATTTT. Translated: CASSESYLTDTQYF.

The V and J genes are TRBV30 and TRBJ1-1, with a weak D call TRBD1 (5 bases). The CDR3 length is 15 residues. Trimming removed 1 base at V and 5 bases at J, with 17 bases between. Germline CDR1 GTSNPN, CDR2 SVGIG (reference sequence). This chain's CDR3 is CAWSEWDVYGTEAFF. DNA of the CDR3: TGTGCCTGGAGTGAATGGGACGTTTATGGGACTGAAGCTTTCTTT.

The chain links TRBV20-1 to TRBJ1-5; 9 bases map to TRBD1. This CDR3 has 18 amino acids. Looked up from germline, CDR1 is DFQATT and CDR2 is SNEGSKA (reference sequence). V dropped 3 bases and J dropped 6; count of bases not matched to a gene: 18. The CDR3 region has the DNA TGCAGTGCTAGGGCCAACTCCGGGACAGGGCTAAGTAGTCAGCCCCAGCATTTT. Translated, it gives CSARANSGTGLSSQPQHF.

V is TRBV6-5 and J is TRBJ2-4, with D possibly matching TRBD1 (5 bases). In germline, CDR1 is MNHEY, CDR2 SVGAGI. V was clipped by 5 bases and J by 6 bases, with 17 bases between them. CDR3 length: 15 residues. Here the CDR3 reads CASSRRASRRNIQYF. DNA for the CDR3: TGTGCCAGCAGTCGCAGGGCCTCTCGAAGAAACATTCAGTACTTC.

This clonotype was detected once. This sequence joins TRBV21-1 and TRBJ1-4; the DNA was not compared with TRBD1, the D call given in the table. TRBV21-1 is noted as a pseudogene. This CDR3 is built from 14 residues. CDR3 in DNA: TGTGCCAGCAGCACCTGGACAGGGGAGGAAAAACTGTTTTTT. Its translation: CASSTWTGEEKLFF.

The chain carries TRBV27 and TRBJ2-7; D might be TRBD1 (6 bases). Trimming shortened V by 5 bases and J by 3 bases, and 26 bases separated the two germline ends. The V gene's germline CDR1 is MNHEY and CDR2 SMNVEV (reference sequence). CDR3 size: 18 residues. The CDR3 bases are TGTGCCAGCAGTACCTCAACCCCGGGACAATACGGCCTCTACGAGCAGTACTTC. Translation gives CASSTSTPGQYGLYEQYF.

The chain joins TRBV12-3 or TRBV12-4 to TRBJ1-1; no clear D gene. V lost 3 bases and J 5 bases, leaving 7 bases between the germline ends. This CDR3 contains 12 residues. The CDR3 nucleotides read TGTGCCAGCAGTTTGCAACGGACTGAAGCTTTCTTT. This translates into CASSLQRTEAFF.

This clonotype came up a few times. The chain links TRBV5-1 to TRBJ2-3; 8 nucleotides agree with TRBD2. The CDR3 contains 14 residues. CDR1 is SGHRS, CDR2 YFSETQ, per germline. With 2 bases clipped from V and 3 bases from J, the junction kept 2 bases outside the gene matches. The CDR3 loop is CASSFAGGTDTQYF. Written as DNA, the CDR3 is TGCGCCAGCAGCTTTGCGGGAGGAACAGATACGCAGTATTTT.

The genes are TRBV5-1 and TRBJ1-4, with D unclear. Germline V gene lookup returns CDR1 SGHRS and CDR2 YFSETQ. The CDR3 contains 15 residues. V was cut by 1 base and J by 0 bases, with 7 bases left in between. The DNA for the CDR3 is TGCGCCAGCAGCTTGTCTCCTGCAACTAATGAAAAACTGTTTTTT. It yields the protein CASSLSPATNEKLFF.

CDR3 in amino acids: CASSRAYVPVTEAFF. CDR3 sequence (DNA): TGTGCCAGCAGCCGTGCATATGTTCCGGTCACTGAAGCTTTCTTT. This sequence joins TRBV3-1 and TRBJ1-1; D not resolved. The CDR3 extends over 15 amino acids. The V and J ends lost 4 bases and 4 bases respectively, with 16 bases between them. The V gene's germline CDR1 is LGHDT and CDR2 YNNKEL (reference sequence).

The J gene is TRBJ1-3, the V gene TRBV20-1; D gene ambiguous. Trimming took off 0 bases at V and 0 bases at J, with 12 bases between the two ends. The CDR3 loop spans 16 amino acids. Germline V gene sequence: CDR1 DFQATT, CDR2 SNEGSKA (reference sequence). The CDR3 nucleotides are TGCAGTGCTAGAGATCTTGACGGTCACTCTGGAAACACCATATATTTT. Protein: CSARDLDGHSGNTIYF.